The present entry profiles one T cell receptor beta chain with its context. Generated by immunoSEQ multiplex PCR, the TCRdb table keeps only in-frame clones and is missing some. Here the sample spans about 190,000 clones, 70% to 85% being singletons. Germline V lookup: CDR1 MDHEN, CDR2 SYDVKM. Trimming cost V 0 bases and J 1 base, with 6 bases left between them. The CDR3 is 14 amino acids. Clinical history reported by participants formed the basis on which cohorts were assigned. The sample is drawn from a study of blood T cell repertoires in COVID-19. The V and J genes are TRBV28 and TRBJ2-5; D is possibly TRBD2 (6 bases). The clonotype originates from a woman in her twenties or thirties who had recovered from COVID-19. Input material: PBMCs or T cells enriched from blood (not recorded which). Here the CDR3 DNA reads TGTGCCAGCAGTTTATGGGGGGGCCAAGAGACCCAGTACTTC. Its translation: CASSLWGGQETQYF.